Listed here are 20 T cell receptor beta chains from one sample, sequenced in a study of T cells after yellow fever vaccination. TCRdb fed the 5' RACE reads into MiXCR, producing one record per CDR3 protein. The table has roughly 500,000 distinct CDR3 sequences, about a fifth seen once. Here the sequenced sample was PBMCs, taken 15 days after the yellow fever booster vaccination. Source of these receptors: a man aged 25-40 years who received the YFV17D yellow fever vaccine.

This clonotype has more than one count but fewer than ten. This chain connects TRBV6-1 to TRBJ2-7, with 9 bases aligning to TRBD1. Unmatched junction bases numbered 6, after V lost 6 bases and J lost 0 bases. The germline V gene has CDR1 MNHNS and CDR2 SASEGT. The CDR3 is 15 residues long. The CDR3 coding sequence is TGTGCCAGCAGCCGTGGGACAGGGAGCTCCTACGAGCAGTACTTC. Amino acids: CASSRGTGSSYEQYF.

The chain has TRBV12-3 or TRBV12-4 and TRBJ2-7, with unresolved D. The CDR3 has 14 residues. Trimming took 6 bases from V and 2 from J, leaving 14 bases between them. Here the CDR3 DNA reads TGTGCCAGCAGAAGGACGGGCCTTACCTACGAGCAGTACTTC. As protein: CASRRTGLTYEQYF.

Ten or more counts support this clonotype. The V call is TRBV20-1, the J call TRBJ2-7, with D perhaps TRBD2 (6 bases). V lost 3 bases and J lost 3, with 9 bases in between. Germline CDR1 and CDR2: DFQATT and SNEGSKA (reference sequence). The CDR3 sequence is 12 residues long. The CDR3 is CSASKAGYEQYF. CDR3 coding DNA: TGCAGTGCTAGTAAAGCGGGCTACGAGCAGTACTTC.

The chain recombines TRBV20-1 with TRBJ2-1; 11 positions agree with TRBD2. With V trimmed by 4 bases and J by 9 bases, 11 bases remained unmatched. The CDR3 runs 15 residues. The V gene's germline CDR1 is DFQATT and CDR2 SNEGSKA (reference sequence). CDR3 loop: CSANSGRAGQVEQFF. The CDR3 DNA sequence: TGCAGTGCTAATAGCGGGAGGGCCGGACAAGTTGAGCAGTTCTTC.

The table lists this clonotype with many counts. The V gene is TRBV11-2, the J gene TRBJ1-6, with 7 bases lining up with TRBD1. This CDR3 spans 14 amino acids. In germline, CDR1 is SGHAT, CDR2 FQNNGV. Trimming removed 4 bases from V and 7 bases from J; junction bases left unmatched: 4. CDR3 region: CASSSTGENSPLHF. CDR3 nucleotides: TGTGCCAGCAGCTCCACAGGGGAGAATTCACCCCTCCACTTT.

This clonotype was found a few times. V is TRBV5-6 and J is TRBJ2-2; the match to TRBD1 covers 7 bases. Germline CDR1 SGHDT, CDR2 YYEEEE. V was pared by 4 bases and J by 3 bases, with 9 bases of the junction left unmatched. This CDR3 region has 16 residues. The CDR3, as DNA: TGTGCCAGCAGCCCTCAGTCCCAGGGGGACACCGGGGAGCTGTTTTTT. Translating gives CASSPQSQGDTGELFF.

This chain joins TRBV7-8 and TRBJ2-7; D possibly uses TRBD1 or TRBD2 (5 bases each). Germline V CDR1 and CDR2: SGHVS, FQNEAQ. There are 15 residues in the CDR3. The germline V and J ends were trimmed by 3 bases and 4 bases, with 16 bases remaining between them. CDR3: CASSFTPLEGYEQYF. In DNA, the CDR3 is TGTGCCAGCAGCTTTACCCCACTAGAGGGGTACGAGCAGTACTTC.

Concerning this clonotype: At one of its ends the junction is not consistent with the germline gene, which may arise from a read error. The J gene is TRBJ2-3, the V gene TRBV6-2 or TRBV6-3; TRBD2 matches 10 bases. The CDR3 runs to 17 residues. CDR1 and CDR2 (germline): MNHEY, SVGEGT. CDR3 protein: CSSSYEASGSGTDTQYF. CDR3 nucleotide sequence: TGTTCCAGCAGTTACGAGGCTAGCGGGAGTGGCACAGATACGCAGTATTTT.

The V call is TRBV2, the J call TRBJ2-7; D remains ambiguous. Germline-derived CDR1 and CDR2 are SNHLY and FYNNEI. The V gene lost 1 base and the J gene lost 1 base, with 8 bases spanning the gap. The CDR3 runs to 14 residues. The CDR3 nucleotides are TGTGCCAGCAGTGAAGTTCGGCAGTCCTACGAGCAGTACTTC. This codes for CASSEVRQSYEQYF.

The rearrangement links TRBV28 to TRBJ1-1; D uncertain. The CDR3 loop spans 13 amino acids. V gave up 6 bases and J gave up 8 bases, with 16 bases separating them. Germline loops: CDR1 MDHEN, CDR2 SYDVKM. The CDR3 region is CASSPGDRQEAFF. CDR3 DNA: TGTGCCAGCAGCCCTGGTGATCGCCAAGAAGCTTTCTTT.

The chain has TRBV5-1 and TRBJ1-4; 7 bases are shared with TRBD1. The length of the CDR3 is 15 residues. V shed 3 bases, J shed 5 bases, and the junction held 7 bases outside the gene matches. In germline, CDR1 is SGHRS, CDR2 YFSETQ. The CDR3 loop is CASSSVGQKNEKLFF. CDR3 nucleotides: TGCGCCAGCAGCTCGGTGGGACAGAAGAATGAAAAACTGTTTTTT.

The rearrangement links TRBV5-6 to TRBJ2-7; D is undetermined. This CDR3 comprises 13 residues. The germline V gene has CDR1 SGHDT and CDR2 YYEEEE. The V end was cut by 5 bases, the J end by 1 base, with 10 bases between. CDR3 protein: CASRRKGSYEQYF. The CDR3 DNA reads as TGTGCCAGCAGAAGAAAGGGATCCTACGAGCAGTACTTC.

The rearrangement uses TRBV5-5 and TRBJ2-7; 9 nucleotides align to TRBD2. This CDR3 region has 15 residues. The J segment lost 4 bases and the V segment lost 5 bases, leaving 10 bases of the junction unmatched. Germline lookup yields CDR1 SGHKS and CDR2 YYEKEE (reference sequence). The CDR3 sequence is CASRPTAGGPYEQYF. The CDR3 DNA is TGTGCCAGCAGACCCACCGCGGGAGGGCCTTACGAGCAGTACTTC.

This clonotype was detected only once. The chain carries TRBV7-9 and TRBJ2-1; tentatively, D is TRBD1 or TRBD2 (5 bases each). V was trimmed by 5 bases and J by 3 bases, leaving 17 bases between them. The CDR3 has 16 residues. CDR1 is SEHNR, CDR2 FQNEAQ, per germline (reference sequence). The CDR3 nucleotides are TGTGCCAGCAGCCCTAGCAGGGATAATTTCTACAATGAGCAGTTCTTC. Protein sequence: CASSPSRDNFYNEQFF.

There are a few counts of this clonotype. This sequence joins TRBV28 and TRBJ1-1, with 8 bases lining up with TRBD1. This CDR3 comprises 14 residues. Germline loops: CDR1 MDHEN, CDR2 SYDVKM. V shed 6 bases, J shed 0 bases, and the junction held 3 bases outside the gene matches. As DNA, the CDR3 is TGTGCCAGCAGATGGACAGGGATGAACACTGAAGCTTTCTTT. It encodes CASRWTGMNTEAFF.

The chain is built from TRBV4-3 and TRBJ2-7; TRBD2 agrees at 13 bases. The CDR3 contains 16 residues. With 1 base clipped from V and 4 bases from J, the junction kept 4 bases outside the gene matches. Per germline, CDR1 LGHNA and CDR2 YSLEER. The DNA of the CDR3 is TGCGCCAGCAGCCAAGGGACTAGCGGGAGAACTTACGAGCAGTACTTC. Translation gives CASSQGTSGRTYEQYF.

This clonotype was seen a few times. Germline is not matched at one junction end, which may reflect a read error. The chain recombines TRBV11-2 with TRBJ2-5, with 8 bases lining up with TRBD2. Looked up from germline, CDR1 is SGHAT and CDR2 is FQNNGV. This CDR3 has 11 amino acids. This chain's CDR3 is CASSWGLVPHF. The CDR3 DNA sequence: TGTGCCAGCAGCTGGGGACTAGTTCCACACTTC.

The chain is built from TRBV12-3 or TRBV12-4 and TRBJ2-7, with 8 bases lining up with TRBD2. The CDR3 consists of 14 residues. The ends lost 3 bases at V and 4 bases at J; junction bases unmatched: 5. The CDR3 region is CASSFFGRDYEQYF. The CDR3 DNA is TGTGCCAGCAGTTTCTTCGGGAGGGATTACGAGCAGTACTTC.

A few counts support this clonotype. This chain uses TRBV20-1 with TRBJ1-5, with 7 bases identical to TRBD1. Germline CDR1 DFQATT, CDR2 SNEGSKA (reference sequence). V shed 5 bases and J 1 base; nucleotides not matched to a gene: 5. The length of the CDR3 is 14 residues. The CDR3 is CSASDRVSNQPQHF. CDR3 nucleotides: TGCAGTGCTTCTGACAGGGTCAGCAATCAGCCCCAGCATTTT.

This clonotype was seen ten or more times. The chain has TRBV28 and TRBJ2-1; D remains ambiguous. The length of the CDR3 is 12 residues. The germline V gene has CDR1 MDHEN and CDR2 SYDVKM. V shed 3 bases and J shed 5 bases, with 5 bases lying between them. The CDR3 reads CASSFGDNEQFF. The CDR3 DNA reads TGTGCCAGCAGTTTTGGGGACAATGAGCAGTTCTTC.